These 14 T cell receptor beta chains were sequenced from one sample in a study of blood T cells in healthy people across ages. PCR was performed a second time for about 6 to 12 cycles using a sample-barcoded 5' primer and a J-beta primer mix. TCRdb re-called the 5' RACE reads with MiXCR, one entry per CDR3 protein. The table shows 600,000 or so distinct CDR3 sequences, with 25% to 35% occurring only once. Sequences were obtained from blood. Receptors originate from a woman of 80 years or more in good health.

The DNA for the CDR3 is TGTGCCAGTAGACCTCCGTGGGGCAACAATGAGCAGTTCTTC. This codes for CASRPPWGNNEQFF. V usage is TRBV19 and J usage is TRBJ2-1, with D maybe TRBD1 (5 bases). The CDR3 has 14 amino acids. CDR1 and CDR2 (germline): LNHDA, SQIVND (reference sequence). V was trimmed by 6 bases and J by 5 bases, leaving 14 bases between them.

The V and J genes are TRBV4-1 and TRBJ2-7; tentatively, D is TRBD1 (5 bases). This CDR3 comprises 15 residues. Germline loops: CDR1 MGHRA, CDR2 YSYEKL. Trimming cost V 1 base and J 0 bases, with 10 bases left between them. The CDR3 sequence is CASSQGPQASYEQYF. The CDR3 bases are TGCGCCAGCAGCCAAGGTCCACAGGCCTCCTACGAGCAGTACTTC.

The rearrangement joins TRBV7-9 to TRBJ2-1; 7 nucleotides align to TRBD1. V shed 3 bases, J shed 3 bases, and the junction held 5 bases outside the gene matches. Germline V lookup: CDR1 SEHNR, CDR2 FQNEAQ (reference sequence). The CDR3 spans 15 residues. In nucleotides, the CDR3 is TGTGCCAGCAGCTTGAGCCAGGGGGTCTACAATGAGCAGTTCTTC. Residues: CASSLSQGVYNEQFF.

This clonotype was observed many times. Mismatch with germline at one junction end may stem from a read error. This sequence joins TRBV2 and TRBJ2-6; D not resolved. Germline lookup yields CDR1 SNHLY and CDR2 FYNNEI. This CDR3 has 14 residues. CDR3 loop: CASTKGSRANVLTF. The DNA of the CDR3 is TGTGCCAGCACAAAGGGCTCTAGGGCCAACGTCCTGACTTTC.

The table lists this clonotype with many counts. The V gene is TRBV14, the J gene TRBJ2-1; perhaps TRBD2 as D (5 bases). Per germline, CDR1 SGHDN and CDR2 FVKESK. Trimming removed 4 bases at V and 10 bases at J, with 23 bases between. This CDR3 has 16 residues. This CDR3 is CASSLMSAVGRREQFF. In DNA, the CDR3 is TGTGCCAGCAGCCTCATGTCGGCGGTGGGGAGACGCGAGCAGTTCTTC.

In the case of this clonotype: A much more abundant neighbour one base away suggests this may be a read error. The V call is TRBV4-2, the J call TRBJ1-1, with D unclear. The CDR3 loop spans 14 amino acids. Per germline, CDR1 LGHNA and CDR2 YNFKEQ. CDR3 residues: CANSQDTANTEAFF. CDR3 DNA sequence: TGTGCCAACAGCCAAGATACAGCGAACACTGAAGCTTTCTTT.

V gene TRBV28 combines with J gene TRBJ1-1, with D possibly being TRBD1 (6 bases). CDR3 length: 15 residues. Germline CDR1 MDHEN, CDR2 SYDVKM. The germline V and J ends were trimmed by 3 bases and 0 bases, with 11 bases remaining between them. CDR3 nucleotides: TGTGCCAGCAGTTTGCCGGACAGCATGAACACTGAAGCTTTCTTT. Its translation: CASSLPDSMNTEAFF.

This clonotype was recorded at least ten times. The chain recombines TRBV7-9 with TRBJ1-2, with D unresolved. Germline V CDR1 and CDR2: SEHNR, FQNEAQ (reference sequence). The V end lost 1 base, the J end lost 10 bases, and 13 bases lay between the germline ends. The CDR3 has 13 residues. The CDR3 DNA is TGTGCCAGCAGCTTAGGCGACGTTGCCCTCTACACCTTC. It encodes CASSLGDVALYTF.

This rearrangement joins TRBV6-2 or TRBV6-3 to TRBJ1-5; D not resolved. The CDR3 sequence is 13 residues long. The V and J ends lost 3 bases and 6 bases respectively, with 9 bases between them. Germline loops: CDR1 MNHEY, CDR2 SVGEGT. The CDR3 DNA follows: TGTGCCAGCAGTTATGGGAGGGTTCAGCCCCAGCATTTT. It translates to CASSYGRVQPQHF.

The rearrangement uses TRBV28 and TRBJ2-1; D possibly corresponds to TRBD2 (6 bases). V was clipped by 2 bases and J by 2 bases, with 16 bases between them. Germline CDR1 is MDHEN and CDR2 is SYDVKM. The CDR3 consists of 17 residues. CDR3 sequence (DNA): TGTGCCAGCAGTTTAAGGTGGGAGGAGGGCACCTACAATGAGCAGTTCTTC. The encoded protein is CASSLRWEEGTYNEQFF.

About this clonotype itself: Germline is not matched at one junction end, which may reflect a read error. The V call is TRBV7-2, the J call TRBJ1-6; D remains unclear. The CDR3 length is 15 residues. Germline loops: CDR1 SGHTA, CDR2 FQGNSA. The CDR3 loop reads CASSSSLAENSPPHF. The CDR3 DNA follows: TGTGCCAGCAGCTCCTCCCTGGCGGAGAATTCACCCCCCCACTTT.

In the case of this clonotype: This sequence may be a read error, since a much larger clone differs from it by one base. The J gene is TRBJ1-1, the V gene TRBV7-3, with 7 bases matching TRBD1. The germline V gene encodes CDR1 SGHTA and CDR2 FQGTGA. The CDR3 contains 15 residues. The CDR3, as DNA: TGTGCCAGCAACTTACGGGCAGGGGGGAACACTGAAGCTTTCTTT. Protein product: CASNLRAGGNTEAFF.

This clonotype was seen a handful of times. This may arise from a read error, as a much more abundant clone is one base away. This chain links TRBV7-2 with TRBJ1-2; the match to TRBD1 covers 9 bases. After removal of 5 bases from V and 4 bases from J, the junction contained 5 bases not matched to a gene. Per germline, CDR1 SGHTA and CDR2 FQGNSA. The CDR3 covers 14 residues. The DNA for the CDR3 is TGTGCCAGCAGCATGGACAGGGGTAGCTATGGCTACACCTTC. Residues: CASSMDRGSYGYTF.

This clonotype has just a few counts. The J gene is TRBJ1-2, the V gene TRBV3-1, with a weak D call TRBD1 (5 bases). Germline V gene sequence: CDR1 LGHDT, CDR2 YNNKEL (reference sequence). This CDR3 contains 13 residues. V shed 6 bases and J shed 4 bases, with 12 bases lying between them. The DNA for the CDR3 is TGTGCCAGCAGTGTAGGGGAGTTCTATGGCTACACCTTC. Its protein is CASSVGEFYGYTF.